This TCR beta chain derives from a study of T cells in women clearing cervical HPV infection. Study-level findings and limits: CIN3+ cases had significantly higher TCR richness than controls; evenness did not differ.

Germline CDR1 reads SGHDT; CDR2 reads YYEEEE. V dropped 2 bases and J dropped 5 bases, with 14 bases sitting between them. This CDR3 has 14 amino acids. Worth noting for this clone: Its target is unknown. The CDR3 end falls 3 residues outside the read, so it is completed with the germline J gene.

All donors had a single incident cervical HPV16 infection, not prevalent. Here immunoSEQ multiplex PCR was the method, and the copy in TCRdb shows in-frame clones only, minus some. The sample holds some 30,000 clones. The genes are TRBV5-6 and TRBJ2-7, with TRBD2 as a possible D gene (6 bases). The TCR originated in a woman aged 18 to 75 with a cervical HPV16 infection that either progressed to CIN3+ or cleared (not recorded which). The specimen sequenced was blood buffy coat. The CDR3 DNA, read in part, is TGTGCCAGCAGCTTTAAAACAGCGGGCCACGAG. Its protein is CASSFKTAGHE. The CDR3 reads in full as CASSFKTAGHEQYF.